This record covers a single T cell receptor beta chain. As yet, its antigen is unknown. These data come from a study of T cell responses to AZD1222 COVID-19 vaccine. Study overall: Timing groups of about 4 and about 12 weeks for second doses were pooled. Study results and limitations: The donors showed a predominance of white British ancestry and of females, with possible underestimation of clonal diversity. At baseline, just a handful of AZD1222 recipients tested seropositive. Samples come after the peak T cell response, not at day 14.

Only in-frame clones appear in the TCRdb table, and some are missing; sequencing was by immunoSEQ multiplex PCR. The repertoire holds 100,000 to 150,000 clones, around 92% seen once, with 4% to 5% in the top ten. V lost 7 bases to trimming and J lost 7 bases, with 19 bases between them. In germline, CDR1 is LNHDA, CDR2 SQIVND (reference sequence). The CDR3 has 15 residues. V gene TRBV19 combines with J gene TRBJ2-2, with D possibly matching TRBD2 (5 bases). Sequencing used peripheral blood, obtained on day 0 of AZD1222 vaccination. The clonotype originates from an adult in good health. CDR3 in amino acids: CASNPTGVLGGELFF. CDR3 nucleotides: TGTGCCAGTAATCCGACCGGGGTTTTGGGCGGGGAGCTGTTTTTT. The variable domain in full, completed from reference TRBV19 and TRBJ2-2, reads DGGITQSPKYLFRKEGQNVTLSCEQNLNHDAMYWYRQDPGQGLRLIYYSQIVNDFQKGDIAEGYSVSREKKESFPLTVTSAQKNPTAFYLCASNPTGVLGGELFFGEGSRLTVL.